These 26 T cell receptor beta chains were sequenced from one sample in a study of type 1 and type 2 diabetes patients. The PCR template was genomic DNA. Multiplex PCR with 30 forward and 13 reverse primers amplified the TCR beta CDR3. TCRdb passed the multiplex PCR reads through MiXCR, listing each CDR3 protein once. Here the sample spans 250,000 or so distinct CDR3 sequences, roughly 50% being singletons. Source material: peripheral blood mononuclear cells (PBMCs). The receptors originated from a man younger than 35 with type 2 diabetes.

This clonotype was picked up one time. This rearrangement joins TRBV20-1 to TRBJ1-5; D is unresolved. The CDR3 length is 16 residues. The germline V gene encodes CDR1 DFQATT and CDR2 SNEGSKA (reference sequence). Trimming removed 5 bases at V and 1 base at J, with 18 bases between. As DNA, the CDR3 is TGCAGTGCTTCGGCCCGACGGGCAGCCAGCAATCAGCCCCAGCATTTT. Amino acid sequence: CSASARRAASNQPQHF.

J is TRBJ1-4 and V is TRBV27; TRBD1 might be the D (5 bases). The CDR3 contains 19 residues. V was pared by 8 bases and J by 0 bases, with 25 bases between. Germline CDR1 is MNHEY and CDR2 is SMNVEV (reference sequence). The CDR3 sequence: CASYPWGGGALATNEKLFF. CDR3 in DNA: TGTGCCAGCTACCCCTGGGGTGGAGGGGCCCTTGCAACTAATGAAAAACTGTTTTTT.

The CDR3 DNA follows: TGTGCCAGCAGTAAGGGACGCGGGTTCTATGGCTACACCTTC. Translation: CASSKGRGFYGYTF. This sequence joins TRBV27 and TRBJ1-2; TRBD1 might be the D (5 bases). CDR1 is MNHEY and CDR2 is SMNVEV in the germline V gene (reference sequence). The CDR3 spans 14 residues. The V gene lost 5 bases and the J gene lost 4 bases, with 14 bases spanning the gap.

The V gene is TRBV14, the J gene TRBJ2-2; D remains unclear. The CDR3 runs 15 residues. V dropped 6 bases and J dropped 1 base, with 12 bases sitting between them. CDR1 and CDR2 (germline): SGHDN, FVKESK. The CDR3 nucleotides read TGTGCCAGCAGTGAATCTCGTGGGAACACCGGGGAGCTGTTTTTT. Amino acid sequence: CASSESRGNTGELFF.

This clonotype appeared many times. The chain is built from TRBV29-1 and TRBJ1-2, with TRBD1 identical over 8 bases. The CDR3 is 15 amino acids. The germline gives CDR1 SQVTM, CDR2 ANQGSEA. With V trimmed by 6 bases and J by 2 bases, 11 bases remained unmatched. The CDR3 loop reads CSVLTLGQENYGYTF. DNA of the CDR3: TGCAGCGTCCTGACCCTGGGACAGGAAAACTATGGCTACACCTTC.

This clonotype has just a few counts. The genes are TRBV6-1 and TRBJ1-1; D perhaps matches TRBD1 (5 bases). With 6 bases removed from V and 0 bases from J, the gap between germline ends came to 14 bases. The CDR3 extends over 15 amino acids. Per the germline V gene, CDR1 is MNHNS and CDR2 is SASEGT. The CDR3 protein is CASSATTALNTEAFF. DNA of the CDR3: TGTGCCAGCAGCGCCACGACAGCTCTGAACACTGAAGCTTTCTTT.

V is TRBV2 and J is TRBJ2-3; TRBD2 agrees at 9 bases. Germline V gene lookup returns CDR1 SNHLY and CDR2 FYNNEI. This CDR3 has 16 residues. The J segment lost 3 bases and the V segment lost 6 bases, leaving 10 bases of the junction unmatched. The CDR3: CASSPATSGLTDTQYF. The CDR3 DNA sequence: TGTGCCAGCAGCCCTGCCACTAGCGGGCTGACAGATACGCAGTATTTT.

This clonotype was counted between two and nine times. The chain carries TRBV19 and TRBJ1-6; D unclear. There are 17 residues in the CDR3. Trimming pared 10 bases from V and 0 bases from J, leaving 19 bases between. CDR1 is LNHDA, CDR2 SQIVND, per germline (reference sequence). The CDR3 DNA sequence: TGTGCCACCACCGAACACAGCCGGAGCTCCTATAATTCACCCCTCCACTTT. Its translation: CATTEHSRSSYNSPLHF.

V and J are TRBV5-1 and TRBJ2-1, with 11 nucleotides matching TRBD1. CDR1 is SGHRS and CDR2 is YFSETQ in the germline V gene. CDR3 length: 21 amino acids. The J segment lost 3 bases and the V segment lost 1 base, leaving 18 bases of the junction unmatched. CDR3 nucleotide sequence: TGCGCCAGCAGCTTGCAACCCCCGGGACAGGGGGTGGTAGCGGGCTACAATGAGCAGTTCTTC. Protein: CASSLQPPGQGVVAGYNEQFF.

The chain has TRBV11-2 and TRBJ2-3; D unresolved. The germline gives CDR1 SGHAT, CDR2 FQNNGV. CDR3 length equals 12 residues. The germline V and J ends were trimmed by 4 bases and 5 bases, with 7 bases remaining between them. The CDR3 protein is CASSSGVDTQYF. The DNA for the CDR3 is TGTGCCAGCAGCTCTGGAGTAGATACGCAGTATTTT.

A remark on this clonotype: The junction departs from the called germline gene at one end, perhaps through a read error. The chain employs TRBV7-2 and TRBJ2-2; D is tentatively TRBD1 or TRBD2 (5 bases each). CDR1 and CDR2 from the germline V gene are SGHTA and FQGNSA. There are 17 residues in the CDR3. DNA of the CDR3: TGTGCCAGCAGCTTAAGACCCGGGACGGGGAACGCCGGGGAGCTGTTTTTT. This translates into CASSLRPGTGNAGELFF.

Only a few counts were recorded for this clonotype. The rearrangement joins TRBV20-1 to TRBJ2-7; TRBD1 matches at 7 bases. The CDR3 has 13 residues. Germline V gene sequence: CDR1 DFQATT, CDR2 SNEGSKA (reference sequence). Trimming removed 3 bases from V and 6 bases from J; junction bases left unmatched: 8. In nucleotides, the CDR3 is TGCAGTGCTAGGGCGACAGGGTTCGGCGAGCAGTACTTC. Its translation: CSARATGFGEQYF.

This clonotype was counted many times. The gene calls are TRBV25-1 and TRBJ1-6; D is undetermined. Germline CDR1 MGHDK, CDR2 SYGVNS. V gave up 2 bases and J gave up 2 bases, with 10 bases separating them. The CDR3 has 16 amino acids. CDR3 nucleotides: TGTGCCAGCAGTGAACTTGGCGGGGCCTATAATTCACCCCTCCACTTT. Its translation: CASSELGGAYNSPLHF.

In DNA, the CDR3 is TGTGCCAGTAGTATAGTCAGGAGCTCCTACGAGCAGTACTTC. Residues: CASSIVRSSYEQYF. This chain uses TRBV19 with TRBJ2-7; no firm D call. Germline CDR1 and CDR2: LNHDA and SQIVND (reference sequence). The V and J ends lost 1 base and 0 bases respectively, with 7 bases between them. The CDR3 sequence is 14 residues long.

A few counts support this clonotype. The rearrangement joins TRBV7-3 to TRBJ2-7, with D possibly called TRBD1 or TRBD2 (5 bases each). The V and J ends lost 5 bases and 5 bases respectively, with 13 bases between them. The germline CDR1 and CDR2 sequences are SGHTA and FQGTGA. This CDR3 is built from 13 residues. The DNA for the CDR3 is TGTGCCAGCAGCACCATGAGGGGCAACGAGCAGTACTTC. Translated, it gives CASSTMRGNEQYF.

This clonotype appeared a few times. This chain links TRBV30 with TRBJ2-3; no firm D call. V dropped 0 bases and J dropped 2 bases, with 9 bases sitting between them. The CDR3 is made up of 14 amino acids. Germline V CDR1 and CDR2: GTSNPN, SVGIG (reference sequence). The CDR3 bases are TGTGCCTGGAGTGTAGGCGGCGACACAGATACGCAGTATTTT. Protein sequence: CAWSVGGDTDTQYF.

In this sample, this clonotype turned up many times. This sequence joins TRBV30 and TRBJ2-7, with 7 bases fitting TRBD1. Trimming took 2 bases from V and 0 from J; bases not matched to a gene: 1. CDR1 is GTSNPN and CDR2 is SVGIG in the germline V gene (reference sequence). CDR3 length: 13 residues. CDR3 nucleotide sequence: TGTGCCTGGAGTTCAGGGGGCTCCTACGAGCAGTACTTC. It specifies CAWSSGGSYEQYF.

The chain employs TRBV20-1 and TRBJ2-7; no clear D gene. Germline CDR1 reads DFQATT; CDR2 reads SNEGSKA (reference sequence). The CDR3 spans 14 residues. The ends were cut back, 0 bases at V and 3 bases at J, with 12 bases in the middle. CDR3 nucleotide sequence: TGCAGTGCTAGAGATAGGAATGATCTCTACGAGCAGTACTTC. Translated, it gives CSARDRNDLYEQYF.

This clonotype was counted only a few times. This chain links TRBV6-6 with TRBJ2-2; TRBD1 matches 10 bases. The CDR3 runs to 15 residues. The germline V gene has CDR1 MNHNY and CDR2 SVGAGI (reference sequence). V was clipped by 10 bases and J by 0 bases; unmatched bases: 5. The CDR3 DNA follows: TGTGCCACCAAGACAGGGGGCACGAACACCGGGGAGCTGTTTTTT. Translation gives CATKTGGTNTGELFF.

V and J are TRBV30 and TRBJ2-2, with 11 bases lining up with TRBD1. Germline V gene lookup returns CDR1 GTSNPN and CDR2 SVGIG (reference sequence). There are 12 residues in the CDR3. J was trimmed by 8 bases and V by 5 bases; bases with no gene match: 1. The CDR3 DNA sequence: TGTGCCTGGGGACAGGGGGCTGGGGAGCTGTTTTTT. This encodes CAWGQGAGELFF.

CDR3 loop: CASSMGQGATGEQYF. CDR3 nucleotide sequence: TGTGCCAGTAGTATGGGACAGGGGGCTACGGGGGAGCAGTACTTC. The V gene is TRBV19, the J gene TRBJ2-7; TRBD1 matches at 12 bases. Germline assignment: CDR1 LNHDA and CDR2 SQIVND (reference sequence). The CDR3 runs to 15 residues. V trimming: 3 bases; J trimming: 7 bases; junction bases outside the gene matches: 7. Variable domain in full (rest from reference TRBV19 and TRBJ2-7): DGGITQSPKYLFRKEGQNVTLSCEQNLNHDAMYWYRQDPGQGLRLIYYSQIVNDFQKGDIAEGYSVSREKKESFPLTVTSAQKNPTAFYLCASSMGQGATGEQYFGPGTRLTVT.

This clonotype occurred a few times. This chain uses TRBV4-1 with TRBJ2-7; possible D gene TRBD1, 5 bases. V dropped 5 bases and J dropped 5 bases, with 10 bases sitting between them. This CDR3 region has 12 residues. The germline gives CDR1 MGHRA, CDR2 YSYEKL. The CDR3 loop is CASSRGTDEQYF. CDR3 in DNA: TGCGCCAGCAGCAGGGGAACTGACGAGCAGTACTTC.

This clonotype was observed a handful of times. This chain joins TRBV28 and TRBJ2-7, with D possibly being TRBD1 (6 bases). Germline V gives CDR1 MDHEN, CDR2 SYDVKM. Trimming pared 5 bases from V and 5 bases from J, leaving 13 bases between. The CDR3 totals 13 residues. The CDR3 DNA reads TGTGCCAGCAGTGGTGGACAGTTCAACGAGCAGTACTTC. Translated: CASSGGQFNEQYF.

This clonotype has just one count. The CDR3 loop is CSASGHRDQREQYF. CDR3 bases: TGCAGTGCTAGCGGACACCGGGACCAACGCGAGCAGTACTTC. The genes are TRBV20-1 and TRBJ2-7, with D perhaps being TRBD1 or TRBD2 (5 bases each). From germline, CDR1 is DFQATT and CDR2 SNEGSKA (reference sequence). Trimming took 3 bases from V and 6 from J, leaving 18 bases between them. This CDR3 is 14 amino acids long.

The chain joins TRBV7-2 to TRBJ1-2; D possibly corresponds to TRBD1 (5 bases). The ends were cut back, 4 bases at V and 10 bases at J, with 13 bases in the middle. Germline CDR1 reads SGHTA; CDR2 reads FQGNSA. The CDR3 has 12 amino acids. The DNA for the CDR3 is TGTGCCAGCAGCTGGGGCAGAACGGACTACACCTTC. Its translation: CASSWGRTDYTF.

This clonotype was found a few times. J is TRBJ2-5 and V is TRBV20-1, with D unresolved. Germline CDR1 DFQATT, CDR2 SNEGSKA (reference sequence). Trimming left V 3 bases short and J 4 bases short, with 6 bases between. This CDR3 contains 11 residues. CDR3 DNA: TGCAGTGCTAGCCATTCAGAGACCCAGTACTTC. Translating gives CSASHSETQYF.